Included here is one T cell receptor (beta chain) sequence, with context. Its antigen is still unknown. The entry originates in a study of shared clonotypes between healthy human individuals. The CDR3 is made up of 12 amino acids. V gave up 4 bases and J gave up 7 bases, with 11 bases separating them. The V gene's germline CDR1 is MNHEY and CDR2 SMNVEV (reference sequence). This table comes from immunoSEQ multiplex PCR, and its TCRdb copy is limited to in-frame clones, with some not included. The sample records approximately 720,000 clones, roughly nine tenths being singletons. Naive CD8 cells, CD45RO-negative and positively selected for CCR7, excluded terminally differentiated effector memory CD45RA+ cells. Donors were healthy HIV-negative adults without recent acute infections or vaccinations. Broader study findings: Naive subsets typically showed greater estimated richness than memory subsets. In this cohort, only blood was sampled, and tissue repertoires likely differ.

The sequenced sample consisted of naive CD8+ T cells sorted from blood. The source of this sequence is a man aged 25 to 45 in good health. The chain joins TRBV27 to TRBJ2-7; D perhaps matches TRBD2 (5 bases). The CDR3 sequence is CASSSRWREQYF. As DNA, the CDR3 is TGTGCCAGCAGTTCCCGATGGAGGGAGCAGTACTTC.